The 24 T cell receptor beta chains given below trace back to one sample, sequenced in a study of beta chain features in type 1 diabetes. Expressed TCRB transcripts got sequenced, as all isolated RNA was reverse transcribed. Here immunoSEQ multiplex PCR was the method, and the copy in TCRdb shows in-frame clones only, minus some. The table lists over 65,000 clones, under 35% of them singletons. Sequenced material: stem cell memory CD4+ T cells from blood. The receptors stem from a young woman in good health.

This rearrangement joins TRBV19 to TRBJ1-6, with D perhaps TRBD1 (5 bases). The CDR3 has 15 residues. V lost 7 bases to trimming and J lost 10 bases, with 20 bases between them. Germline V gene sequence: CDR1 LNHDA, CDR2 SQIVND (reference sequence). The CDR3 coding sequence is TGTGCCAGTACCCAAAGCGAGGGGAGGAGCTCACCCCTCCACTTT. This translates into CASTQSEGRSSPLHF.

A few counts support this clone. The chain combines TRBV5-1 with TRBJ1-1; a weak D match, TRBD1 (5 bases). Trimming took off 4 bases at V and 7 bases at J, with 11 bases between the two ends. Germline V CDR1 and CDR2: SGHRS, YFSETQ. The CDR3 runs 12 residues. Here the CDR3 reads CASSVNQGEAFF. CDR3 DNA sequence: TGCGCCAGCAGCGTTAATCAGGGTGAAGCTTTCTTT.

In its sample, this clone was seen a few times. The chain uses TRBV2 and TRBJ2-7; 9 bases are a match to TRBD2. Germline V gene data show CDR1 as SNHLY and CDR2 as FYNNEI. With 1 base clipped from V and 2 bases from J, the junction kept 3 bases outside the gene matches. The CDR3 runs to 15 residues. CDR3 DNA sequence: TGTGCCAGCAGTGAAGATCTAGCGGGAACCTACGAGCAGTACTTC. Translated: CASSEDLAGTYEQYF.

This clone occurred a few times. The genes are TRBV11-2 and TRBJ1-6; 12 bases fit TRBD1. V lost 4 bases, J lost 9 bases, and 4 bases stayed unmatched. Germline CDR1 reads SGHAT; CDR2 reads FQNNGV. The CDR3 runs 15 residues. The CDR3 loop is CASSSGQGAGSPLHF. In DNA form, the CDR3 reads TGTGCCAGCAGCTCGGGACAGGGGGCGGGTTCACCCCTCCACTTT.

CDR3 amino acids: CAWRAGLGRTEAFF. In nucleotides, the CDR3 is TGTGCCTGGAGGGCAGGGCTGGGGAGGACTGAAGCTTTCTTT. The chain has TRBV30 and TRBJ1-1; the D gene is possibly TRBD1 (5 bases). V was trimmed by 3 bases and J by 5 bases, leaving 16 bases between them. CDR1 GTSNPN and CDR2 SVGIG come from the germline V gene (reference sequence). The CDR3 extends over 14 amino acids. Full variable domain (missing parts from reference TRBV30 and TRBJ1-1): SQTIHQWPATLVQPVGSPLSLECTVEGTSNPNLYWYRQAAGRGLQLLFYSVGIGQISSEVPQNLSASRPQDRQFILSSKKLLLSDSGFYLCAWRAGLGRTEAFFGQGTRLTVV.

The chain joins TRBV6-1 to TRBJ1-2; maybe TRBD1 (5 bases). V dropped 6 bases and J dropped 7 bases, with 12 bases sitting between them. The CDR3 totals 12 residues. The germline CDR1 and CDR2 sequences are MNHNS and SASEGT. For the CDR3, the DNA is TGTGCCAGCAGACCCAGGGATCGTGGCTACACCTTC. Translating gives CASRPRDRGYTF.

This chain connects TRBV7-9 to TRBJ1-2; D is possibly TRBD1 (5 bases). The CDR3 consists of 15 residues. Trimming removed 6 bases from V and 4 bases from J, with 18 bases in between. The germline V gene encodes CDR1 SEHNR and CDR2 FQNEAQ (reference sequence). CDR3 sequence reads: CASSYHSGGSYGYTF. DNA for the CDR3: TGTGCCAGCAGTTACCATTCCGGGGGGTCCTATGGCTACACCTTC.

The J gene is TRBJ2-2, the V gene TRBV14; 7 bases line up with TRBD1. CDR3 length equals 14 residues. Trimming at V came to 8 bases and at J to 0 bases, leaving 3 bases not matched to a gene. Germline assignment: CDR1 SGHDN and CDR2 FVKESK. CDR3 bases: TGTGCCAGCGGGGACAGACCGAACACCGGGGAGCTGTTTTTT. It encodes CASGDRPNTGELFF.

The gene calls are TRBV7-9 and TRBJ1-2; no clear D gene. The CDR3 has 13 amino acids. Trimming left V 3 bases short and J 7 bases short, with 12 bases between. Per germline, CDR1 SEHNR and CDR2 FQNEAQ (reference sequence). CDR3 loop: CASSFREGGGYTF. The DNA of the CDR3 is TGTGCCAGCAGCTTCAGAGAGGGTGGTGGCTACACCTTC.

This clone appeared a few times. This CDR3 reads CASSFFSGTRDEQFF. The CDR3 DNA is TGTGCCAGCAGCTTCTTCTCCGGGACTAGGGATGAGCAGTTCTTC. The genes are TRBV7-9 and TRBJ2-1; 8 nucleotides line up with TRBD2. V shed 3 bases, J shed 8 bases, and the junction held 9 bases outside the gene matches. The CDR3 sequence is 15 residues long. Germline CDR1 and CDR2: SEHNR and FQNEAQ (reference sequence). Complete variable domain (other parts from reference TRBV7-9 and TRBJ2-1): DTGVSQNPRHKITKRGQNVTFRCDPISEHNRLYWYRQTLGQGPEFLTYFQNEAQLEKSRLLSDRFSAERPKGSFSTLEIQRTEQGDSAMYLCASSFFSGTRDEQFFGPGTRLTVL.

The chain employs TRBV15 and TRBJ2-5; tentative D call: TRBD2 (5 bases). Germline assignment: CDR1 LNHNV and CDR2 YYDKDF (reference sequence). The CDR3 runs 12 residues. The V end lost 8 bases, the J end lost 5 bases, and 12 bases lay between the germline ends. The CDR3 region has the DNA TGTGCCACCCGGGGATTCGGGGAGACCCAGTACTTC. It is translated as CATRGFGETQYF.

The table lists this clone with a few counts. V gene TRBV5-1 combines with J gene TRBJ2-3; maybe TRBD2 (6 bases). Germline V gene sequence: CDR1 SGHRS, CDR2 YFSETQ. Trimming shortened V by 3 bases and J by 1 base, and 6 bases separated the two germline ends. The CDR3 sequence is 13 residues long. The CDR3 protein is CASSWGGTDTQYF. The CDR3 DNA reads as TGCGCCAGCAGCTGGGGGGGCACAGATACGCAGTATTTT.

In this sample, this clone turned up once. V gene TRBV6-5 combines with J gene TRBJ1-2, with 9 bases matching TRBD1. CDR1 and CDR2 (germline): MNHEY, SVGAGI. There are 14 residues in the CDR3. V dropped 7 bases and J dropped 4; count of bases not matched to a gene: 7. The CDR3: CASTPDRGIYGYTF. The CDR3 nucleotides read TGTGCCAGCACCCCGGACAGGGGAATCTATGGCTACACCTTC.

This clone has only a few counts. The chain carries TRBV30 and TRBJ1-5, with a possible D match to TRBD1 (5 bases). CDR3 length: 15 amino acids. The ends were cut back, 1 base at V and 1 base at J, with 11 bases in the middle. CDR1 GTSNPN and CDR2 SVGIG come from the germline V gene (reference sequence). CDR3 region: CAWSEGLGSNQPQHF. Written as DNA, the CDR3 is TGTGCCTGGAGTGAGGGGCTGGGGAGCAATCAGCCCCAGCATTTT.

The sample holds one count of this clone. The chain links TRBV7-9 to TRBJ1-1, with TRBD1 identical over 7 bases. Trimming removed 1 base from V and 1 base from J; junction bases left unmatched: 0. There are 14 residues in the CDR3. The germline CDR1 and CDR2 sequences are SEHNR and FQNEAQ (reference sequence). The CDR3 DNA follows: TGTGCCAGCAGCTTAGACAGGGGGAACACTGAAGCTTTCTTT. This encodes CASSLDRGNTEAFF.

This clone appeared a few times. The chain links TRBV5-6 to TRBJ1-5; D may be TRBD1 (5 bases). The V gene lost 2 bases and the J gene lost 4 bases, with 10 bases spanning the gap. This CDR3 spans 14 amino acids. Germline V gene sequence: CDR1 SGHDT, CDR2 YYEEEE. The CDR3 loop reads CASSFQGFNQPQHF. DNA for the CDR3: TGTGCCAGCAGCTTCCAGGGCTTTAATCAGCCCCAGCATTTT.

CDR3 region: CASSPTGTGSTGELFF. The CDR3 nucleotides are TGTGCCAGCTCACCTACCGGGACAGGATCTACCGGGGAGCTGTTTTTT. The V call is TRBV18, the J call TRBJ2-2; 8 nucleotides align to TRBD1. With 3 bases clipped from V and 5 bases from J, the junction kept 8 bases outside the gene matches. The CDR3 totals 16 residues. CDR1 is KGHSH and CDR2 is LQKENI in the germline V gene.

The V call is TRBV30, the J call TRBJ2-5; unclear D gene. Trimming took 6 bases from V and 1 from J, leaving 9 bases between them. The CDR3 is made up of 12 amino acids. The germline CDR1 and CDR2 sequences are GTSNPN and SVGIG (reference sequence). CDR3 region: CACSHFQETQYF. The CDR3 nucleotides read TGTGCCTGTTCCCATTTCCAAGAGACCCAGTACTTC. Together with reference TRBV30 and TRBJ2-5, the CDR3 gives the full variable domain: SQTIHQWPATLVQPVGSPLSLECTVEGTSNPNLYWYRQAAGRGLQLLFYSVGIGQISSEVPQNLSASRPQDRQFILSSKKLLLSDSGFYLCACSHFQETQYFGPGTRLLVL.

Only a few counts were recorded for this clone. V usage is TRBV28 and J usage is TRBJ1-6; 8 bases match TRBD1. V shed 10 bases, J shed 8 bases, and the junction held 13 bases outside the gene matches. Germline V gene sequence: CDR1 MDHEN, CDR2 SYDVKM. The CDR3 sequence is 15 residues long. The CDR3 loop is CAISGGQGFDSPLHF. DNA for the CDR3: TGTGCCATTTCAGGGGGCCAGGGTTTTGATTCACCCCTCCACTTT.

The chain joins TRBV6-5 to TRBJ1-1; the D gene is possibly TRBD1 (6 bases). V lost 4 bases to trimming and J lost 0 bases, with 15 bases between them. The CDR3 consists of 16 residues. Germline CDR1 MNHEY, CDR2 SVGAGI. CDR3 residues: CASSSQAGTMNTEAFF. Here the CDR3 DNA reads TGTGCCAGCAGTTCGCAAGCCGGGACAATGAACACTGAAGCTTTCTTT.

This clone was detected only a few times. J is TRBJ2-7 and V is TRBV5-4, with a weak D call TRBD1 (6 bases). The CDR3 has 16 amino acids. The germline V and J ends were trimmed by 0 bases and 2 bases, with 15 bases remaining between them. Germline loops: CDR1 SGHNT, CDR2 YYREEE (reference sequence). The CDR3 protein is CASSLGGAAGAYEQYF. CDR3 bases: TGTGCCAGCAGCTTGGGTGGGGCGGCAGGGGCCTACGAGCAGTACTTC.

This clone has more than one count but fewer than ten. V is TRBV11-3 and J is TRBJ1-2; no clear D. This CDR3 comprises 13 residues. V was clipped by 2 bases and J by 4 bases, with 8 bases between them. Germline CDR1 reads SGHNT; CDR2 reads YENEEA. This chain's CDR3 is CASSLSGSYGYTF. In nucleotides, the CDR3 is TGTGCCAGCAGCTTATCTGGCAGCTATGGCTACACCTTC.

The sample holds a few counts of this clone. This chain connects TRBV19 to TRBJ1-5; D perhaps matches TRBD1 (6 bases). The length of the CDR3 is 12 residues. V gave up 3 bases and J gave up 6 bases, with 6 bases separating them. From germline, CDR1 is LNHDA and CDR2 SQIVND (reference sequence). The CDR3 loop is CASSMGAQPQHF. The CDR3, as DNA: TGTGCCAGTAGTATGGGGGCTCAGCCCCAGCATTTT.

The rearrangement links TRBV5-4 to TRBJ2-6; D perhaps matches TRBD2 (5 bases). V was pared by 2 bases and J by 2 bases, with 8 bases between. The CDR3 extends over 15 amino acids. Germline-derived CDR1 and CDR2 are SGHNT and YYREEE (reference sequence). This chain's CDR3 is CASSLPGTGANVLTF. CDR3 DNA sequence: TGTGCCAGCAGCTTACCGGGAACTGGGGCCAACGTCCTGACTTTC.